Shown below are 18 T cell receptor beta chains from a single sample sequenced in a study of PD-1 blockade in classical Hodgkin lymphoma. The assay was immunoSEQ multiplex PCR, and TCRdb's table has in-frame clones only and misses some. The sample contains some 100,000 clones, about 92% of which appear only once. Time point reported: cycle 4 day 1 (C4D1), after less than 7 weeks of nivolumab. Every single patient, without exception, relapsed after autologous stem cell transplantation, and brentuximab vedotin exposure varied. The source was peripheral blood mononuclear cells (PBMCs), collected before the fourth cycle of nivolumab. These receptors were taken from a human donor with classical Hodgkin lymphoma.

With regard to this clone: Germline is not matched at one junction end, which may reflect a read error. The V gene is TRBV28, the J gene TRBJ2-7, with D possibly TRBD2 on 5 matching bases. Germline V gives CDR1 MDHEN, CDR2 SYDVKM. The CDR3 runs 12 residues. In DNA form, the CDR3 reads TGTGCCAGCAGCGACTATCCCGGAATCGGCATTTTC. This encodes CASSDYPGIGIF.

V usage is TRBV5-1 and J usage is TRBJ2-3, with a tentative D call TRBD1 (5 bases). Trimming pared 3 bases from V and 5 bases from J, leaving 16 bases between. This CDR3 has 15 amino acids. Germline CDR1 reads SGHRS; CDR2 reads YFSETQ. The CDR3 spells CASSSRVSPRDTQYF. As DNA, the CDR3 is TGCGCCAGCAGCTCCAGGGTTTCCCCACGAGATACGCAGTATTTT.

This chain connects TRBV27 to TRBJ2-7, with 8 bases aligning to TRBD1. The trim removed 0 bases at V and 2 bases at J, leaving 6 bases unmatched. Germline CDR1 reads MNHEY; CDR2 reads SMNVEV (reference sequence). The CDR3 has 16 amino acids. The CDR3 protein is CASSLSAGQATYEQYF. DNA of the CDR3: TGTGCCAGCAGTTTATCGGCGGGACAGGCTACCTACGAGCAGTACTTC.

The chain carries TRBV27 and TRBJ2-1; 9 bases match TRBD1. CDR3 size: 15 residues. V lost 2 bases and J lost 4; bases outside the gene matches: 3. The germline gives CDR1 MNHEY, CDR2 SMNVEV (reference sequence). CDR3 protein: CASSLPGTGYNEQFF. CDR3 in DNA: TGTGCCAGCAGTTTACCCGGGACAGGGTACAATGAGCAGTTCTTC.

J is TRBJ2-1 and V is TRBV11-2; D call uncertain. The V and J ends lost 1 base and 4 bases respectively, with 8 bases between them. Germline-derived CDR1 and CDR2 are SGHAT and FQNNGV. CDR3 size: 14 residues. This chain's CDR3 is CASSLGAAYNEQFF. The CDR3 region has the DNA TGTGCCAGCAGCTTAGGGGCAGCGTACAATGAGCAGTTCTTC. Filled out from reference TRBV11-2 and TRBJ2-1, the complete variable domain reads EAGVAQSPRYKIIEKRQSVAFWCNPISGHATLYWYQQILGQGPKLLIQFQNNGVVDDSQLPKDRFSAERLKGVDSTLKIQPAKLEDSAVYLCASSLGAAYNEQFFGPGTRLTVL.

The DNA for the CDR3 is TGTGCCAGCAGCCGGAAGGGGCTAGCGGAAAATGAGCAGTTCTTC. Protein product: CASSRKGLAENEQFF. The rearrangement uses TRBV6-5 and TRBJ2-1, with 7 bases lining up with TRBD2. Germline loops: CDR1 MNHEY, CDR2 SVGAGI. V shed 6 bases, J shed 7 bases, and the junction held 12 bases outside the gene matches. There are 15 residues in the CDR3.

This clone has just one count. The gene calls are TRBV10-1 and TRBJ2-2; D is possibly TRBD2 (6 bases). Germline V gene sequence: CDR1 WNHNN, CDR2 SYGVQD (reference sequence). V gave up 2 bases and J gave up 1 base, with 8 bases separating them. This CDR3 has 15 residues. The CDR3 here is CASSERRGNTGELFF. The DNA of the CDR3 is TGCGCCAGCAGTGAGCGGAGGGGGAACACCGGGGAGCTGTTTTTT.

CDR3 amino acids: CASSLGWGSSYNEQFF. CDR3 DNA: TGTGCCAGCAGCTTGGGGTGGGGGAGCTCCTACAATGAGCAGTTCTTC. The rearrangement uses TRBV5-4 and TRBJ2-1, with D tentatively TRBD1 or TRBD2 (5 bases each). The length of the CDR3 is 16 residues. CDR1 is SGHNT, CDR2 YYREEE, per germline (reference sequence). V lost 0 bases, J lost 0 bases, and 10 bases lay in between.

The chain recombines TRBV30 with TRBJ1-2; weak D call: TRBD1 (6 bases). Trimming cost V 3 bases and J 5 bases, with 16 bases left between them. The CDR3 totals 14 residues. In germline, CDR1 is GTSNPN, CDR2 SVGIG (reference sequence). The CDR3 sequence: CAWSPGWDTYGYTF. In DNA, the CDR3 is TGTGCCTGGAGCCCCGGGTGGGACACGTATGGCTACACCTTC.

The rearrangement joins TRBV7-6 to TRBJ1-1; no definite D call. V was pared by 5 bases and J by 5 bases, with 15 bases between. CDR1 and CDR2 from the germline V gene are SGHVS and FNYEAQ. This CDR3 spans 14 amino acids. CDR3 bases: TGTGCCAGCAGCCCGAGGGAGGGAGGGACTGAAGCTTTCTTT. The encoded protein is CASSPREGGTEAFF.

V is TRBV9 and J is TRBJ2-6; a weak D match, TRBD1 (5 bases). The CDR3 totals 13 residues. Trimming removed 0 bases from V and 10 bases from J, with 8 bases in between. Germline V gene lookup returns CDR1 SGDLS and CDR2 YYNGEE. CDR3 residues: CASSVAGRNVLTF. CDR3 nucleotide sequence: TGTGCCAGCAGCGTAGCAGGGCGAAACGTCCTGACTTTC.

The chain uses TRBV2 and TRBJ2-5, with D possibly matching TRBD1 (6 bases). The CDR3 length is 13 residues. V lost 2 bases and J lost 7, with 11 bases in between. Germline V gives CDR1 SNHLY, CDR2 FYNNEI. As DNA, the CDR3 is TGTGCCAGCAGTGAACCGGCAGGGGCGACCCAGTACTTC. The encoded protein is CASSEPAGATQYF. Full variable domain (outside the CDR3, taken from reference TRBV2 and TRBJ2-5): EPEVTQTPSHQVTQMGQEVILRCVPISNHLYFYWYRQILGQKVEFLVSFYNNEISEKSEIFDDQFSVERPDGSNFTLKIRSTKLEDSAMYFCASSEPAGATQYFGPGTRLLVL.

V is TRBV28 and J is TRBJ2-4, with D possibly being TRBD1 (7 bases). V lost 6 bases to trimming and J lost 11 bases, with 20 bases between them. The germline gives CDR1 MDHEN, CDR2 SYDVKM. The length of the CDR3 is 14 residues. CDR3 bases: TGTGCCAGCAGGAACAGGGGCCAGGGCGGGGTTCAGTACTTC. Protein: CASRNRGQGGVQYF.

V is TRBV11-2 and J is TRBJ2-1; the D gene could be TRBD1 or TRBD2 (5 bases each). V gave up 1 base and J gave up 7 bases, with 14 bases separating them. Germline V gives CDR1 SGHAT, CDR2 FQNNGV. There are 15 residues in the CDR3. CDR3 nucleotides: TGTGCCAGCAGCTTAGCGGTAGGGGAGCGTAATGAGCAGTTCTTC. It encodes CASSLAVGERNEQFF.

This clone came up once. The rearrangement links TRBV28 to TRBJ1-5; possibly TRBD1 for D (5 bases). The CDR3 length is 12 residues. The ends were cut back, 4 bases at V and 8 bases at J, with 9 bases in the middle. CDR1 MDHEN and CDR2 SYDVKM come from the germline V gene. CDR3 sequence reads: CASSSGFKPQHF. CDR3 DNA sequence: TGTGCCAGCAGTTCAGGGTTCAAGCCCCAGCATTTT.

CDR3 nucleotide sequence: TGTGCCAGCTCACCAGGAGGCAGGGTCACTGAAGCTTTCTTT. Its protein is CASSPGGRVTEAFF. V and J are TRBV18 and TRBJ1-1, with a tentative D call TRBD1 (5 bases). V lost 2 bases, J lost 4 bases, and 11 bases lay in between. Germline lookup yields CDR1 KGHSH and CDR2 LQKENI. This CDR3 region has 14 residues.

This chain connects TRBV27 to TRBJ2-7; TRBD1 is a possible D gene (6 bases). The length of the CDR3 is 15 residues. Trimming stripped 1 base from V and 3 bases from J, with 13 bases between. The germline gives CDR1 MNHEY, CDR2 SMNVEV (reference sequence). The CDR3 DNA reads TGTGCCAGCAGTTTATTAGCGACAGGAATCTACGAGCAGTACTTC. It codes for CASSLLATGIYEQYF.

CDR3 loop: CASGFGLQGEETQYF. DNA for the CDR3: TGTGCTAGTGGTTTTGGTCTACAGGGTGAAGAGACCCAGTACTTC. The rearrangement uses TRBV12-5 and TRBJ2-5, with a weak D call TRBD1 (6 bases). Looked up from germline, CDR1 is LGHNT and CDR2 is FRNRAP. The CDR3 has 15 residues. The V and J ends lost 3 bases and 3 bases respectively, with 14 bases between them.